This T cell receptor beta chain is drawn from a study of blood T cell repertoires in COVID-19 (dated by TCRdb to 2020 to 2022). Regarding the complete study: Samples covering the acute and convalescent phases of COVID-19 were provided by collaborators in the United States, Italy and Spain. The material from the prospective study consisted of cDNA or gDNA derived from T cells, B-cell-depleted T cells, or PBMCs. Subjects who had been exposed to COVID-19, were actively infected with it, or had recovered from it provided the deeply sampled blood TCRbeta repertoires that made up the dataset. The repertoires were released in a freely available public database intended as a resource for research on the immune response to SARS-CoV-2. Samples were obtained from the ongoing ImmuneRACE study (first 160 participants) and from 1,000 to 1,500 subjects provided by 6 global collaborators. Sample metadata almost always included a de-identified subject ID, COVID-19 status, age in years and sex. Where available, HLA class I and class II types were taken from metadata supplied by the sample provider and were not determined by assay-based typing. The research as a whole found: The quantity of clinical and demographic metadata differed by source and by participant and was supplied without curation.

CDR1 and CDR2 (SGHTA, FQGNSA) derive from the germline V gene. V is reduced by 0 bases and J by 5 bases, leaving a spacing of 10 bases between them. Its CDR3 holds 14 amino acids, cysteine through phenylalanine. CDR3 DNA is the only sequence kept; it has 42 bases, read in frame from the first base. On this clone: It has no known antigen specificity. No much larger clonotype is one base removed from it; base qualities were not supplied.

TCRbeta CDR3 regions were amplified from genomic DNA using the immunoSEQ Assay, a bias-controlled multiplex PCR. The paper's processing steps were these. Within the assay, amplification of reference gene primers was used to estimate how many nucleated cells each sample contained. To quantify the absolute abundance of each unique TCRbeta CDR3 rearrangement, sequence reads were collapsed and filtered. For each sample, productive Simpson clonality was calculated as the square root of Simpson's diversity index across productive rearrangements. In TCRdb, the immuneACCESS table is reduced to in-frame sequences with V and J assigned. These tables do not hold every clone; where another copy was compared, an unresolved V gene accounts for under half, and the others remain unexplained. The V and J calls and clone size are taken from that table; D and trimming were inferred from the DNA. This sample gives approximately 340,000 clones in total; about 86% of them show up just once. The leading ten clones occupy approximately 3% of the sample.

Whole blood was collected in K2EDTA tubes by collaborating institutions according to the institutions' own protocols. Collaborator samples were shipped for TCRbeta analysis as frozen whole blood, isolated PBMCs, or DNA extracted from either sample type. The V and J genes are TRBV7-2 and TRBJ2-5; too little of a D gene remains to name it. The clonotype originates from a man younger than 45 with active or convalescent COVID-19. Sequenced sample: peripheral blood. This receptor carries the CDR3 CASSLAYGRETQYF. The DNA sequence is TGTGCCAGCAGCTTAGCGTACGGTCGGGAGACCCAGTACTTC.